The T cell receptor beta chain described here comes from a study of cytomegalovirus exposure and HLA in healthy donors. Regarding the study as a whole: Equally common other TCR beta chains were less clonally expanded than HLA-associated ones, a later analysis found.

Germline V gives CDR1 MNHEY, CDR2 SVGAGI. V lost 0 bases to trimming and J lost 10 bases, with 18 bases between them. This CDR3 has 15 amino acids. To note about this clone: Antigen specificity is unknown.

PCR used 60 Vbeta primers and 13 Jbeta primers. Source study methods: In a later analysis, some 80 million unique TCR beta chains included roughly 11 million shared by two or more donors. The repertoire was sequenced with immunoSEQ multiplex PCR; TCRdb's copy has only in-frame clones and lacks some. V, J and clone size are taken as reported in that table, and D and trimming were inferred from the DNA itself. This repertoire shows 60,000 to 70,000 clones, 65% to 70% found once; its top ten account for about 10%. This clonotype was sampled from a woman in her 30s in good health and CMV-seronegative. V and J are TRBV6-5 and TRBJ1-1, with D possibly TRBD1 on 5 matching bases. Sample: PBMCs. The CDR3: CASSYSNRPGDLAFF. DNA for the CDR3: TGTGCCAGCAGTTACTCCAATCGCCCCGGGGACTTAGCTTTCTTT.